This T cell receptor beta chain was retrieved from a study of shared clonotypes between healthy human individuals. The CDR3 totals 12 residues. Trimming stripped 5 bases from V and 4 bases from J, with 8 bases between. Germline loops: CDR1 MDHEN, CDR2 SYDVKM. Sorted-subset replicate PCR reactions contained about 200 ng DNA, corresponding to approximately 30,000 T cell genomes. The assay was immunoSEQ multiplex PCR, and TCRdb's table has in-frame clones only and misses some. This table holds hundreds of thousands of clones, 96% found once. Points from the study as a whole: Among a handful of donors, about 4.6% of naive CD4 clonotypes were found in common.

Note on this clone: What it binds is unknown.

The sample taken for sequencing was naive CD4+ T cells sorted from blood. Documented subset: CD45RA+ positively selected. The receptor comes from a woman in her 30s in good health. J is TRBJ1-2 and V is TRBV28; D is undetermined. The CDR3 region has the DNA TGTGCCAGCAGTCCGGGTGGCTATGGCTACACCTTC. Translated: CASSPGGYGYTF.